This TCR beta chain was recorded in a study of T-cell reconstitution after alpha-beta-depleted transplantation in children. On this clonotype itself: Its antigen is unidentified.

Study results and limitations: Recipient T cells and thymic progenitors that survived gave rise to the high TCRbeta diversity observed at day 60 in some patients. The authors attributed T-cell counts and diversity one year after transplant mostly to newly produced T cells. The study reportedly traced alpha-beta T cells about two months after transplant to several hundred expanded graft clones.

Germline loops: CDR1 SGHVS, CDR2 FNYEAQ. There are 18 residues in the CDR3. Trimming removed 2 bases from V and 6 bases from J; junction bases left unmatched: 11. Preparation of the TCRbeta library involved a method that used unique molecular identifiers. MiXCR, run by TCRdb on the PCR reads, gives a single entry per CDR3 protein. The table has about 300,000 distinct CDR3 sequences, 7.5% to 9% seen once. The rearrangement joins TRBV7-6 to TRBJ2-5; 14 bases line up with TRBD2. This TCR was sampled from a female patient aged 2-10 years who had a stem cell transplant for Fanconi anemia, so the T cells may come from the graft donor. Source: peripheral blood, taken 360 days after TCRalphabeta/CD19-depleted stem cell transplant. The CDR3 bases are TGTGCCAGCAGCTTACCGGGACTAGCGGGAGTATTGAGAAAGACCCAGTACTTC. This encodes CASSLPGLAGVLRKTQYF.